Following are 9 T cell receptor beta chains from one sample sequenced in a study of blood T cell repertoires in COVID-19. Clones were sequenced by immunoSEQ multiplex PCR, and TCRdb holds only the in-frame ones, with some missing. The top ten hold approximately 6.6% of the sample, which has 120,000 or so clones, 85% seen once. Specimen: peripheral blood. The receptor set was obtained from a man aged 80 or over with active or convalescent COVID-19.

This sequence joins TRBV3-1 (or the pseudogene TRBV3-2) and TRBJ1-4; D gene unclear. The CDR3 has 17 amino acids. Germline V CDR1 and CDR2: LGHDT, YNNKEL (reference sequence). V lost 1 base, J lost 0 bases, and 12 bases lay in between. Here the CDR3 DNA reads TGTGCCAGCAGCCAAGTTGACGGGGTAGCAACTAATGAAAAACTGTTTTTT. Its protein is CASSQVDGVATNEKLFF.

The chain links TRBV24-1 to TRBJ2-5; 8 bases map to TRBD1. CDR1 KGHDR and CDR2 SFDVKD come from the germline V gene. V was pared by 6 bases and J by 0 bases, with 5 bases of the junction left unmatched. The CDR3 loop spans 15 amino acids. The chain's CDR3 is CATSTHRGYQETQYF. The CDR3 nucleotides are TGTGCCACCAGTACCCACAGGGGGTACCAAGAGACCCAGTACTTC.

The genes are TRBV10-3 and TRBJ1-5; 10 bases are shared with TRBD1. The J segment lost 1 base and the V segment lost 4 bases, leaving 1 base of the junction unmatched. The CDR3 runs 15 residues. Germline values: CDR1 ENHRY, CDR2 SYGVKD. The CDR3 coding sequence is TGTGCCATCAGTGGGGACAGGGGAAGCAATCAGCCCCAGCATTTT. This translates into CAISGDRGSNQPQHF.

This clone was found a few times. This chain uses TRBV5-1 with TRBJ2-2, with 7 positions matching TRBD1. The trim removed 0 bases at V and 4 bases at J, leaving 6 bases unmatched. CDR1 SGHRS and CDR2 YFSETQ come from the germline V gene. The CDR3 spans 16 residues. The CDR3: CASSLEVAGGTGELFF. The CDR3 DNA sequence: TGCGCCAGCAGCTTGGAGGTGGCAGGGGGCACCGGGGAGCTGTTTTTT. The variable domain in full, completed from reference TRBV5-1 and TRBJ2-2, reads KAGVTQTPRYLIKTRGQQVTLSCSPISGHRSVSWYQQTPGQGLQFLFEYFSETQRNKGNFPGRFSGRQFSNSRSEMNVSTLELGDSALYLCASSLEVAGGTGELFFGEGSRLTVL.

This clone was picked up a small number of times. The genes are TRBV9 and TRBJ2-5, with 14 bases aligning to TRBD2. The CDR3 is 16 amino acids. V trimming: 4 bases; J trimming: 7 bases; junction bases outside the gene matches: 9. The germline V gene encodes CDR1 SGDLS and CDR2 YYNGEE. CDR3 sequence (DNA): TGTGCCAGCAGCCCAACCGGACTAGCGGGGGGAGGGACCCAGTACTTC. It yields the protein CASSPTGLAGGGTQYF.

This clone was found a few times. This sequence joins TRBV3-1 (or the pseudogene TRBV3-2) and TRBJ1-6; D perhaps matches TRBD1 (6 bases). The CDR3 covers 14 residues. CDR1 and CDR2 from the germline V gene are LGHDT and YNNKEL (reference sequence). V lost 1 base to trimming and J lost 10 bases, with 11 bases between them. The CDR3 DNA reads as TGTGCCAGCAGCCAAGTCCAGGGGACCTCACCCCTCCACTTT. Protein sequence: CASSQVQGTSPLHF.

J is TRBJ1-5 and V is TRBV19, with 7 bases identical to TRBD1. The CDR3 length is 15 residues. With V trimmed by 3 bases and J by 3 bases, 5 bases remained unmatched. Germline V gene sequence: CDR1 LNHDA, CDR2 SQIVND (reference sequence). The CDR3 sequence: CASSIPRGINQPQHF. CDR3 coding DNA: TGTGCCAGTAGTATTCCCAGGGGGATCAATCAGCCCCAGCATTTT.

CDR3 loop: CASSFGQTGELFF. CDR3 nucleotide sequence: TGTGCCAGCAGCTTCGGACAGACCGGGGAGCTGTTTTTT. The chain couples TRBV7-9 to TRBJ2-2; TRBD1 is a possible D gene (6 bases). The CDR3 is 13 residues long. Germline lookup yields CDR1 SEHNR and CDR2 FQNEAQ (reference sequence). Trimming stripped 3 bases from V and 5 bases from J, with 7 bases between.

The chain couples TRBV20-1 to TRBJ2-1; the D gene is possibly TRBD1 (5 bases). Trimming removed 3 bases at V and 1 base at J, with 19 bases between. The CDR3 has 17 residues. The germline gives CDR1 DFQATT, CDR2 SNEGSKA (reference sequence). The CDR3 sequence is CSASPLRVRWSYNEQFF. The CDR3, as DNA: TGCAGTGCTAGTCCCCTCAGGGTGCGGTGGTCCTACAATGAGCAGTTCTTC.